This TCR beta chain is drawn from a study of blood T cell repertoires in COVID-19. Background on the study: Samples came from the United States, Italy and Spain, spanning acute and convalescent COVID-19. PBMCs, B-cell-depleted T cells, or T cells were the source of the cDNA or gDNA that made up the material.

The CDR3 extends over 15 amino acids. Germline CDR1 reads LGHNA; CDR2 reads YSLEER. Trimming removed 2 bases from V and 4 bases from J, with 14 bases in between. In the source study's methods: Amplification from reference gene primers served as the basis for estimated nucleated cell counts. TCRdb's table, derived via immunoSEQ multiplex PCR, lists solely in-frame clones and lacks some. The V and J calls and clone size were taken over from that table, and D and trimming were inferred from the DNA. The table shows roughly 140,000 clones, with 80% occurring only once. Sequencing input: peripheral blood. The clonotype was recovered from a man in his 60s with active or convalescent COVID-19. This chain joins TRBV4-3 and TRBJ1-1; tentatively, D is TRBD1 (5 bases). The CDR3 loop reads CASSQSPSGLTEAFF. CDR3 nucleotide sequence: TGCGCCAGCAGCCAAAGCCCGTCAGGGCTCACTGAAGCTTTCTTT.